This T cell receptor (beta chain) was sequenced in a study of identical twins. Germline V gene data show CDR1 as MDHEN and CDR2 as SYDVKM. This CDR3 is 15 amino acids long. V trimming: 6 bases; J trimming: 6 bases; junction bases outside the gene matches: 12. TCRdb ran MiXCR on the 5' RACE reads and lists one entry per CDR3 protein. The sample lists 500,000 or so distinct CDR3 sequences; roughly 13% were seen once. This sample was shared with a second study, whose subject was yellow fever vaccine responses in identical twins.

The rearrangement joins TRBV28 to TRBJ1-1; 8 bases fit TRBD1. The sequenced material came from CD4+ T cells sorted from blood. This clonotype was obtained from a woman aged 18-29 years in good health. The CDR3 DNA reads as TGTGCCAGCAGCCCCCGCCCCAGGGGGCTAGCTGAAGCTTTCTTT. Encoded protein: CASSPRPRGLAEAFF.